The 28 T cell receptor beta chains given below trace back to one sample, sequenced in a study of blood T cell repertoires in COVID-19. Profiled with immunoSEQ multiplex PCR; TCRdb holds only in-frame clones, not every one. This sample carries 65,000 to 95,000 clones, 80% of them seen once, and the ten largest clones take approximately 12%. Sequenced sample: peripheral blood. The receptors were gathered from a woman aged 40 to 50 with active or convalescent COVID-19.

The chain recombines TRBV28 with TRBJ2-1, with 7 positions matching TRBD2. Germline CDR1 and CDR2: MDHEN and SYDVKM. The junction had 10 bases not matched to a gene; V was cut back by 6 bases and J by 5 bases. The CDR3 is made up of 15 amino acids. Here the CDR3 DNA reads TGTGCCAGCAGGCCTCGGGACTACTATAACAATGAGCAGTTCTTC. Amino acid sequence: CASRPRDYYNNEQFF.

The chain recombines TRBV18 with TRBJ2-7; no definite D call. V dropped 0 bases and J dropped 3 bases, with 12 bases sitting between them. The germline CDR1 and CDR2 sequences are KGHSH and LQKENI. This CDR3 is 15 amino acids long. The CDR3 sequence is CASSPPAAAFYEQYF. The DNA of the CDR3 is TGTGCCAGCTCACCACCTGCGGCAGCTTTCTACGAGCAGTACTTC.

The chain's CDR3 is CASSPSLDKRETQYF. DNA for the CDR3: TGTGCCAGCTCACCATCTCTCGATAAGCGGGAGACCCAGTACTTC. This rearrangement joins TRBV18 to TRBJ2-5, with D possibly being TRBD2 (5 bases). In germline, CDR1 is KGHSH, CDR2 LQKENI. CDR3 length: 15 amino acids. Trimming shortened V by 2 bases and J by 5 bases, and 15 bases separated the two germline ends.

The DNA for the CDR3 is TGTGCCAGCAGTATTACCTACGAGCAGTACTTC. It specifies CASSITYEQYF. The chain links TRBV12-3 or TRBV12-4 to TRBJ2-7; D unresolved. The V and J ends lost 5 bases and 2 bases respectively, with 4 bases between them. CDR3 length: 11 residues.

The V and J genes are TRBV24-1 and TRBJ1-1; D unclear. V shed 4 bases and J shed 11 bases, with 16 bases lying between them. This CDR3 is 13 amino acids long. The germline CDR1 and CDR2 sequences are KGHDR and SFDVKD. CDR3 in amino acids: CATSDSLDQRAFF. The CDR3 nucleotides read TGTGCCACCAGTGACTCATTAGACCAGCGGGCTTTCTTT.

CDR3 in amino acids: CASGREGGTEAFF. DNA of the CDR3: TGTGCTAGTGGACGAGAGGGGGGGACTGAAGCTTTCTTT. The chain employs TRBV12-5 and TRBJ1-1; D is perhaps TRBD1 (6 bases). This CDR3 is 13 amino acids long. The germline CDR1 and CDR2 sequences are LGHNT and FRNRAP. The germline V and J ends were trimmed by 6 bases and 5 bases, with 13 bases remaining between them.

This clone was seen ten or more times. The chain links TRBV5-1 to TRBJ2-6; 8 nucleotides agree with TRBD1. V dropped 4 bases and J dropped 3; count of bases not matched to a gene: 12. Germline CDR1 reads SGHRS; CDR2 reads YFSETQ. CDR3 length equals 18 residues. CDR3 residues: CASSQIPGGAIGANVLTF. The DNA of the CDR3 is TGCGCCAGCAGCCAAATACCAGGGGGCGCAATTGGGGCCAACGTCCTGACTTTC.

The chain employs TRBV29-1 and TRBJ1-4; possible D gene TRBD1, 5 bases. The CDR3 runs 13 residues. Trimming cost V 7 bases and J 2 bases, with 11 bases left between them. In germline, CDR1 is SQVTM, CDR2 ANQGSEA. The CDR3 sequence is CSAGHATNEKLFF. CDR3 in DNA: TGCAGCGCTGGACACGCGACTAATGAAAAACTGTTTTTT.

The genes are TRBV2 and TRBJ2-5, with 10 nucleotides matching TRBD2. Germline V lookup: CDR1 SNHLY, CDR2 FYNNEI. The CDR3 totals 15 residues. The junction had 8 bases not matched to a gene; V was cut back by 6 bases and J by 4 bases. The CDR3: CASSGSSGRRETQYF. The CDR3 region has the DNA TGTGCCAGCAGCGGTAGTAGCGGGAGGAGAGAGACCCAGTACTTC.

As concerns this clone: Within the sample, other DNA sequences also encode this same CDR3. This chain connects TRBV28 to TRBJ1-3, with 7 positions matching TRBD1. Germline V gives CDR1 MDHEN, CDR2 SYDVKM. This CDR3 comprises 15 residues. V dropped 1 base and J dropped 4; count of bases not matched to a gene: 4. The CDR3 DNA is TGTGCCAGCAGTTTATTCAGGGGGTCCGGAAACACCATATATTTT. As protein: CASSLFRGSGNTIYF. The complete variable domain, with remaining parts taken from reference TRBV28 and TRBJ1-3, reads DVKVTQSSRYLVKRTGEKVFLECVQDMDHENMFWYRQDPGLGLRLIYFSYDVKMKEKGDIPEGYSVSREKKERFSLILESASTNQTSMYLCASSLFRGSGNTIYFGEGSWLTVV.

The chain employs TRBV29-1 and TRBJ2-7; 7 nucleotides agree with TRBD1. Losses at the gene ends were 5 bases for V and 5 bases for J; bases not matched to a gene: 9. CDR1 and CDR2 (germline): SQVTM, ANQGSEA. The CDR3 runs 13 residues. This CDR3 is CSVFKQGRDEQYF. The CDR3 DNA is TGCAGCGTTTTTAAACAGGGGCGCGACGAGCAGTACTTC.

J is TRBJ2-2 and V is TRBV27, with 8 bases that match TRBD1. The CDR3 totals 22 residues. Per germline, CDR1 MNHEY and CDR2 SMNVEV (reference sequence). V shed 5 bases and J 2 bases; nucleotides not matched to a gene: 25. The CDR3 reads CASSPTPGGYWTVNKNTGELFF. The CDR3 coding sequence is TGTGCCAGCAGTCCCACTCCAGGGGGCTACTGGACTGTTAATAAAAACACCGGGGAGCTGTTTTTT.

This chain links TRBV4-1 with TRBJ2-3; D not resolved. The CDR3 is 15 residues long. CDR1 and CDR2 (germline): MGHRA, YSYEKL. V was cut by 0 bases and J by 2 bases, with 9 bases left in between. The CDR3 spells CASSQDTLVTDTQYF. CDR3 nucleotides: TGCGCCAGCAGCCAAGATACCCTAGTCACAGATACGCAGTATTTT.

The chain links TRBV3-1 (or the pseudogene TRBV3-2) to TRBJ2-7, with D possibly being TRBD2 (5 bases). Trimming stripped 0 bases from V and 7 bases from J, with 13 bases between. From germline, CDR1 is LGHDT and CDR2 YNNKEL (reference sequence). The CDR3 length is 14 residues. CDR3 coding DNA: TGTGCCAGCAGCCAAGAGACTACCTCGCGGGAGCAGTACTTC. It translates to CASSQETTSREQYF.

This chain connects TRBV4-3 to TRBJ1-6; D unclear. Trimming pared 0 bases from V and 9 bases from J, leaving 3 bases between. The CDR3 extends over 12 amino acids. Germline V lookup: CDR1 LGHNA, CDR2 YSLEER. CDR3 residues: CASSQEASPLHF. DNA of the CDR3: TGCGCCAGCAGCCAAGAGGCTTCACCCCTCCACTTT.

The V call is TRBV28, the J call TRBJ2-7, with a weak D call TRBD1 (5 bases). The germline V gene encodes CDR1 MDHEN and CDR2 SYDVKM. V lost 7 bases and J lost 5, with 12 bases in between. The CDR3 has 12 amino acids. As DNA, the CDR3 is TGTGCCAGCAAGGGCAGGGTGCACGAGCAGTACTTC. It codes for CASKGRVHEQYF. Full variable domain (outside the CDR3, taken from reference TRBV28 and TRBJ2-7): DVKVTQSSRYLVKRTGEKVFLECVQDMDHENMFWYRQDPGLGLRLIYFSYDVKMKEKGDIPEGYSVSREKKERFSLILESASTNQTSMYLCASKGRVHEQYFGPGTRLTVT.

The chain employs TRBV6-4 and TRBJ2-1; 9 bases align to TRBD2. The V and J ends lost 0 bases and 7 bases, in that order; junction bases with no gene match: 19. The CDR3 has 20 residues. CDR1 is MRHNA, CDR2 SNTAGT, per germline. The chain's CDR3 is CASSDSRGPAGSGRINEQFF. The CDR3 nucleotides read TGTGCCAGCAGTGACTCCCGGGGACCGGCGGGTAGCGGGAGAATAAATGAGCAGTTCTTC.

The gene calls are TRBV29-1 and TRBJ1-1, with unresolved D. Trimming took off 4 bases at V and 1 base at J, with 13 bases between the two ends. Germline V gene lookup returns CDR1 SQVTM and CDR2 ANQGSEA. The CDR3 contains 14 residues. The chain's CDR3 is CSVVSTRRNTEAFF. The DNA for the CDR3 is TGCAGCGTTGTTAGCACACGGAGGAACACTGAAGCTTTCTTT. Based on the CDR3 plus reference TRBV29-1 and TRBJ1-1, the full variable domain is SAVISQKPSRDICQRGTSLTIQCQVDSQVTMMFWYRQQPGQSLTLIATANQGSEATYESGFVIDKFPISRPNLTFSTLTVSNMSPEDSSIYLCSVVSTRRNTEAFFGQGTRLTVV.

DNA of the CDR3: TGTGCCAGCAGTTTATCACAGGGGTACGGCACCGGGGAGCTGTTTTTT. Translation gives CASSLSQGYGTGELFF. This chain uses TRBV28 with TRBJ2-2; TRBD1 matches 7 bases. V was pared by 1 base and J by 4 bases, with 6 bases of the junction left unmatched. This CDR3 is 16 amino acids long. The V gene's germline CDR1 is MDHEN and CDR2 SYDVKM.

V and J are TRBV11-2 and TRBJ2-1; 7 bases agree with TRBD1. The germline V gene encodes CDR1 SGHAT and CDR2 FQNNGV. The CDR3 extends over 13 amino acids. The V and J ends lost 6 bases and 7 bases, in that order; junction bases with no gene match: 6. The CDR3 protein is CASRPGQLNEQFF. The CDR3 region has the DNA TGTGCCAGCAGGCCGGGACAGTTAAATGAGCAGTTCTTC.

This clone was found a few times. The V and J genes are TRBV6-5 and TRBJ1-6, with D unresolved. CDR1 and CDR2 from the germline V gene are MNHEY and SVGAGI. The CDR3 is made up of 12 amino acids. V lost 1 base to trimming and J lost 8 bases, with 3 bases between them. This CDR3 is CASSYLDSPLHF. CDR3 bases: TGTGCCAGCAGTTACTTAGATTCACCCCTCCACTTT.

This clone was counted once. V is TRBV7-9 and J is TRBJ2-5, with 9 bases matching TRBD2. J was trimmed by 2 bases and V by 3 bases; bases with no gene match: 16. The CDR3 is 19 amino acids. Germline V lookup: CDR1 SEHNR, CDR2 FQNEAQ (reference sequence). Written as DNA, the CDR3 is TGTGCCAGCAGCTTTCGTGGCGGGAGGGGGACTGGAATACAAGAGACCCAGTACTTC. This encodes CASSFRGGRGTGIQETQYF.

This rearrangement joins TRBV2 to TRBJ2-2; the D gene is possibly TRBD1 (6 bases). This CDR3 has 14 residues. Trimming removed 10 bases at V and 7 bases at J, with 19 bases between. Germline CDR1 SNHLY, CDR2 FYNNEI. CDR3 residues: CAISQGGWNGELFF. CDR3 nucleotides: TGTGCCATATCACAAGGGGGATGGAACGGGGAGCTGTTTTTT.

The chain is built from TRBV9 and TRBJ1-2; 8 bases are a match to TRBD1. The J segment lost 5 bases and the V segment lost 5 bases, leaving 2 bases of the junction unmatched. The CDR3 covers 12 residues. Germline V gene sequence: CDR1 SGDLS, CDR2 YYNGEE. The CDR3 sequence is CASSRQGYGYTF. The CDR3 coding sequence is TGTGCCAGCAGTAGACAGGGGTATGGCTACACCTTC. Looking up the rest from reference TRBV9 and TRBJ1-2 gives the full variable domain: DSGVTQTPKHLITATGQRVTLRCSPRSGDLSVYWYQQSLDQGLQFLIQYYNGEERAKGNILERFSAQQFPDLHSELNLSSLELGDSALYFCASSRQGYGYTFGSGTRLTVV.

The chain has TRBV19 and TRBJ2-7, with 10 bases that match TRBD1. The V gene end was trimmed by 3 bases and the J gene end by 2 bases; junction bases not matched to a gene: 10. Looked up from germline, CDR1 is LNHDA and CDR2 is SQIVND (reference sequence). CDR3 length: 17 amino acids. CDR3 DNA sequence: TGTGCCAGTAGTATGGACAGGGGGATTGGGCGGGCCTACGAGCAGTACTTC. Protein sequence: CASSMDRGIGRAYEQYF.

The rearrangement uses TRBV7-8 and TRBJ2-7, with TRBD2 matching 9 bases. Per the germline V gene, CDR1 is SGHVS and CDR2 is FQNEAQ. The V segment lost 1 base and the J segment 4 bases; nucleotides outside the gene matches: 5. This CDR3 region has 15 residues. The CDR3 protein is CASSLGAGGAYEQYF. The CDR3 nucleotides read TGTGCCAGCAGCTTAGGGGCGGGAGGGGCATACGAGCAGTACTTC.

The CDR3 is CASSKGDKQGGYNEQFF. CDR3 coding DNA: TGTGCCAGCAGCAAAGGGGATAAACAGGGTGGCTACAATGAGCAGTTCTTC. This chain links TRBV21-1 with TRBJ2-1; the tabulated D call, TRBD1, remains unverified against the DNA. TRBV21-1 is classified as a pseudogene. The CDR3 is made up of 17 amino acids.

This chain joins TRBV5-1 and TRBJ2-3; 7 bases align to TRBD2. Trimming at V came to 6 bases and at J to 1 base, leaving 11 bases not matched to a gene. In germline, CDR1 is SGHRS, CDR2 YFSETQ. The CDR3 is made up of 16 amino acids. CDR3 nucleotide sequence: TGCGCCAGCAATATCGGGGGGACCTTGGGCACAGATACGCAGTATTTT. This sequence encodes CASNIGGTLGTDTQYF.